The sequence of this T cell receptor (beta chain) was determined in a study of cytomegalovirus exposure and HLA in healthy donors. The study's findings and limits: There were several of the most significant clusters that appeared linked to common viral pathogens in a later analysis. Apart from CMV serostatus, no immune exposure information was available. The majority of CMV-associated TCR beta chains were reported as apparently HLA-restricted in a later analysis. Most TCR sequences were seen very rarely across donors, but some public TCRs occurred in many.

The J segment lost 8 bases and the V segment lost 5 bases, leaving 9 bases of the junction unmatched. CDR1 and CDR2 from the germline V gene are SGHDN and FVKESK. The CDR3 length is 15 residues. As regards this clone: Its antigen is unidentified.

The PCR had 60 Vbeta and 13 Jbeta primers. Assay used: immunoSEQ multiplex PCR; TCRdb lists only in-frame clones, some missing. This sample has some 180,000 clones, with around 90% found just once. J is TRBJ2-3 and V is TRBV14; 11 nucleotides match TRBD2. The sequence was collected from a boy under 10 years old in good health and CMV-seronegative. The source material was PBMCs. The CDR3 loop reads CASSAIRLAGFTQYF. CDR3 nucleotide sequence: TGTGCCAGCAGCGCGATACGACTAGCGGGATTTACGCAGTATTTT.